Listed below are T cell receptor beta chains from one sample, sequenced in a study of blood T cell repertoires in COVID-19. The method was immunoSEQ multiplex PCR; TCRdb's version includes in-frame clones alone and lacks a portion of them. Here the sample spans roughly 180,000 clones, roughly 80% being singletons. Sequences were obtained from PBMCs or T cells enriched from blood (not recorded which). The receptors come from a woman aged 40 to 49 with acute COVID-19. Both conserved end residues are part of each CDR3. Each record gives: V gene, clone size, D gene, J gene, CDR3 DNA, CDR3 protein. The D gene is left open where the match is weak. Some rows have no size entry. The others give once, few or many, or a class for an expanded clone.

V: TRBV18
size: NA
D: TRBD2
J: TRBJ2-1
DNA: TGTGCCAGCTCAACTGGGAGGGCCAATGAGCAGTTCTTC
CDR3: CASSTGRANEQFF

V: TRBV11-2
size: NA
D: TRBD1
J: TRBJ1-4
DNA: TGTGCCAGCAGCGACCCCCGGACAGGGGGCCGTGAAAAACTGTTTTTT
CDR3: CASSDPRTGGREKLFF

V: TRBV6-1
size: many
D: TRBD2
J: TRBJ2-7
DNA: TGTGCCAGCAGTGAACGGACTAGCGCCCTTCGTAGCTCCTACGAGCAGTACTTC
CDR3: CASSERTSALRSSYEQYF

V: TRBV30
size: NA
D: TRBD2
J: TRBJ2-7
DNA: TGTGCCTGGAGGGCTAGCGGGGCGGGGGCCTACGAGCAGTACTTC
CDR3: CAWRASGAGAYEQYF

V: TRBV5-8
size: NA
D: NA
J: TRBJ1-5
DNA: TGTGCCAGCAGGCTGACTAACGCGGATCAGCCCCAGCATTTT
CDR3: CASRLTNADQPQHF

V: TRBV4-1
size: NA
D: NA
J: TRBJ2-7
DNA: TGCGCCAGCAGCAGGGGGATTACCTACGAGCAGTACTTC
CDR3: CASSRGITYEQYF

V: TRBV5-1
size: NA
D: TRBD1
J: TRBJ1-3
DNA: TGCGCCAGCAGCTTGGGACAGGGGCCTGGAAACACCATATATTTT
CDR3: CASSLGQGPGNTIYF

V: TRBV9
size: NA
D: TRBD2
J: TRBJ2-4
DNA: TGTGCCAGCAGCGTAGGTCGGTCCGGGGGGAAAAACATTCAGTACTTC
CDR3: CASSVGRSGGKNIQYF

V: TRBV27
size: NA
D: TRBD1
J: TRBJ1-5
DNA: TGTGCCAGCAGTTCCCACGGGACAGTTGATCAGCCCCAGCATTTT
CDR3: CASSSHGTVDQPQHF

V: TRBV19
size: NA
D: TRBD1
J: TRBJ2-7
DNA: TGTGCCAGTAGTACGGACAGGGGAGGCGAGCAGTACTTC
CDR3: CASSTDRGGEQYF

V: TRBV9
size: NA
D: TRBD1
J: TRBJ2-1
DNA: TGTGCCAGCAGCCCCGCCGCCGGGACAGGGGGCCATGAGCAGTTCTTC
CDR3: CASSPAAGTGGHEQFF

V: TRBV6-5
size: NA
D: NA
J: TRBJ1-2
DNA: TGTGCCAGCAGTTATGCCGGCGGGGACTACACCTTC
CDR3: CASSYAGGDYTF

V: TRBV5-1
size: NA
D: TRBD2
J: TRBJ2-3
DNA: TGCGCCAGCAGCGCCCAGACTAGCGGGACGCCAAGTGACTACACAGATACGCAGTATTTT
CDR3: CASSAQTSGTPSDYTDTQYF

V: TRBV11-3
size: NA
D: NA
J: TRBJ1-1
DNA: TGTGCCAGCAGCTCCCGACGGGGATTGAACACTGAAGCTTTCTTT
CDR3: CASSSRRGLNTEAFF

V: TRBV13
size: NA
D: NA
J: TRBJ2-7
DNA: TGTGCCAGCAGCTCACCCAGGGGGGCCTACGAGCAGTACTTC
CDR3: CASSSPRGAYEQYF

V: TRBV6-2/TRBV6-3
size: NA
D: NA
J: TRBJ1-5
DNA: TGTGCCAGCAGCCCTCCCGGGCGGCGCGGAGGGGATCAGCCCCAGCATTTT
CDR3: CASSPPGRRGGDQPQHF

V: TRBV11-2
size: NA
D: NA
J: TRBJ1-3
DNA: TGTGCCAGCAGCCTAACCGACAGGCTGCTTTCGGGTGGAAACACCATATATTTT
CDR3: CASSLTDRLLSGGNTIYF

V: TRBV7-2
size: once
D: TRBD2
J: TRBJ2-2
DNA: TGTGCCAGCAGCTTAGTGGTGGCTAGCGGGGGGAACACCGGGGAGCTGTTTTTT
CDR3: CASSLVVASGGNTGELFF

V: TRBV14
size: NA
D: NA
J: TRBJ1-3
DNA: TGTGCCAGCAGCCACCAGGGCTCCGGAAACACCATATATTTT
CDR3: CASSHQGSGNTIYF

V: TRBV4-1
size: NA
D: NA
J: TRBJ2-5
DNA: TGCGCCAGCAGCCAAGAGGAGGGTAGGCAGACCCAGTACTTC
CDR3: CASSQEEGRQTQYF

V: TRBV18
size: NA
D: NA
J: TRBJ1-2
DNA: TGTGCCAGCTCACTTGCGGGCTATGGCTACACCTTC
CDR3: CASSLAGYGYTF

V: TRBV11-2
size: NA
D: NA
J: TRBJ1-2
DNA: TGTGCCAGCAGCCCGACATTGATTAACTATGGCTACACCTTC
CDR3: CASSPTLINYGYTF

V: TRBV29-1
size: NA
D: NA
J: TRBJ1-1
DNA: TGCAGCGTTGAAGACAACAGGGAGGGAACTGAAGCTTTCTTT
CDR3: CSVEDNREGTEAFF

V: TRBV3-1/TRBV3-2
size: few
D: NA
J: TRBJ2-7
DNA: TGTGCCAGCAGCCAAGATCCCTCAGGGCTGAGGGAGCAGTACTTC
CDR3: CASSQDPSGLREQYF

V: TRBV5-1
size: NA
D: TRBD2
J: TRBJ2-1
DNA: TGCGCCAGCAGCCCAGGGACTAGCGGGACCCTTTTTATCTTC
CDR3: CASSPGTSGTLFIF

V: TRBV4-1
size: NA
D: NA
J: TRBJ2-7
DNA: TGCGCCAGCAGCCAAGAAGACGCAGGGACTTTTTCCTACGAGCAGTACTTC
CDR3: CASSQEDAGTFSYEQYF

V: TRBV18
size: few
D: TRBD1
J: TRBJ1-5
DNA: TGTGCCAGCTCGCCCGGGACAGGGCTCAATCAGCCCCAGCATTTT
CDR3: CASSPGTGLNQPQHF

V: TRBV7-9
size: NA
D: NA
J: TRBJ2-4
DNA: TGTGCCAGCGTCCGGGGAGGGGGTACCAAAAACATTCAGTACTTC
CDR3: CASVRGGGTKNIQYF

V: TRBV6-5
size: NA
D: TRBD2
J: TRBJ2-1
DNA: TGTGCCAGCAGTTACTTGGGACTACACGAGCAGTTCTTC
CDR3: CASSYLGLHEQFF

V: TRBV20-1
size: NA
D: NA
J: TRBJ1-1
DNA: TGCAGTGCTAGTCCCGAGCTTGAAGCTTTCTTT
CDR3: CSASPELEAFF

V: TRBV7-6
size: NA
D: TRBD2
J: TRBJ2-1
DNA: TGTGCCAGCAGCGCCCCTAGCGGGCCCTACAATGAGCAGTTCTTC
CDR3: CASSAPSGPYNEQFF

V: TRBV12-3/TRBV12-4
size: NA
D: NA
J: TRBJ1-2
DNA: TGTGCCAGCAGCTGGGCCTATGGCTACACCTTC
CDR3: CASSWAYGYTF

V: TRBV5-1
size: NA
D: TRBD2
J: TRBJ2-1
DNA: TGCGCCAGCAGCAAACTAGCGGGAGGGCCGGGTGAGCAGTTCTTC
CDR3: CASSKLAGGPGEQFF

V: TRBV5-5
size: many
D: TRBD2
J: TRBJ2-3
DNA: TGTGCCAGCAGCTTCCAGCTCCTCCAGGGGACTAGCGGGACAGATACGCAGTATTTT
CDR3: CASSFQLLQGTSGTDTQYF

V: TRBV5-1
size: NA
D: TRBD1
J: TRBJ1-1
DNA: TGCGCCAGCAGCTTGGGACAGGGAGGTACTGAAGCTTTCTTT
CDR3: CASSLGQGGTEAFF

V: TRBV12-3/TRBV12-4
size: once
D: NA
J: TRBJ2-3
DNA: TGTGCCAGCACCTTCTCCACAGATACGCAGTATTTT
CDR3: CASTFSTDTQYF

V: TRBV5-4
size: few
D: NA
J: TRBJ1-2
DNA: TGTGCCAGCAGCTTGGGGGGAGGGAACTATGGCTACACCTTC
CDR3: CASSLGGGNYGYTF

V: TRBV18
size: NA
D: NA
J: TRBJ2-3
DNA: TGTGCCAGCTCACCAGGGCAGGGCCCAGATACGCAGTATTTT
CDR3: CASSPGQGPDTQYF

V: TRBV7-9
size: NA
D: TRBD1
J: TRBJ2-1
DNA: TGTGCCAGCAGCTTACCCGGGACAGGGTCGACATTCTTTGAGCAGTTCTTC
CDR3: CASSLPGTGSTFFEQFF

V: TRBV18
size: NA
D: TRBD1
J: TRBJ1-2
DNA: TGTGCCAGCTCACCCGGACAGGGGAGTACGAATGGCTACACCTTC
CDR3: CASSPGQGSTNGYTF

V: TRBV19
size: NA
D: NA
J: TRBJ2-3
DNA: TGTGCCAGTAGTATTATGAGCGGTATGGGCGATACGCAGTATTTT
CDR3: CASSIMSGMGDTQYF

V: TRBV6-5
size: NA
D: NA
J: TRBJ1-1
DNA: TGTGCCAGCAGTCTATCCACTGAAGCTTTCTTT
CDR3: CASSLSTEAFF

V: TRBV10-3
size: NA
D: NA
J: TRBJ2-3
DNA: TGTGCCATCAGTGGAAGGGGTTTTGGAGATACGCAGTATTTT
CDR3: CAISGRGFGDTQYF

V: TRBV6-1
size: NA
D: NA
J: TRBJ1-2
DNA: TGTGCCAGCAGTGAAGCCAGTGGCTACACCTTC
CDR3: CASSEASGYTF

V: TRBV7-9
size: NA
D: NA
J: TRBJ2-1
DNA: TGTGCCAGCAGTTGGACAGCCCAAGAGCAGTTCTTC
CDR3: CASSWTAQEQFF

V: TRBV5-1
size: NA
D: NA
J: TRBJ1-1
DNA: TGCGCCAGCAGCTTGGCCGCAGGGTCCACTGAAGCTTTCTTT
CDR3: CASSLAAGSTEAFF

V: TRBV4-1
size: NA
D: NA
J: TRBJ1-4
DNA: TGCGCCAGCAGCCAAGATAGGAGGGGCTCGGGGACTAATGAAAAACTGTTTTTT
CDR3: CASSQDRRGSGTNEKLFF

V: TRBV7-2
size: NA
D: NA
J: TRBJ1-5
DNA: TGTGCCAGCAGCTTAGGGCCCAATCAGCCCCAGCATTTT
CDR3: CASSLGPNQPQHF

V: TRBV5-8
size: once
D: TRBD1
J: TRBJ1-4
DNA: TGTGCCAGCAGCTTGATAGGACAGGGGAATGAAAAACTGTTTTTT
CDR3: CASSLIGQGNEKLFF

V: TRBV10-3
size: NA
D: NA
J: TRBJ1-1
DNA: TGTGCCATCAGCCGCACAGGGACGGATGGCACTGAAGCTTTCTTT
CDR3: CAISRTGTDGTEAFF

V: TRBV11-2
size: few
D: TRBD2
J: TRBJ2-2
DNA: TGTGCCAGCAGCAGGGACTATAGGATAATCACCGGGGAGCTGTTTTTT
CDR3: CASSRDYRIITGELFF

V: TRBV19
size: many
D: NA
J: TRBJ1-1
DNA: TGTGCCAGTAATTGGGGCCGGGTGCCCACTGAAGCTTTCTTT
CDR3: CASNWGRVPTEAFF

V: TRBV21-1
size: NA
D: NA
J: TRBJ2-6
DNA: TGTGCCAGCAGACAAGAATTACCAGGGTCAACCTCTGGGGCCAACGTCCTGACTTTC
CDR3: CASRQELPGSTSGANVLTF

V: TRBV7-8
size: NA
D: TRBD2
J: TRBJ2-1
DNA: TGTGCCAGCAGCTTGAGAGGACTAGCGGGTCGGGATGAGCAGTTCTTC
CDR3: CASSLRGLAGRDEQFF

V: TRBV7-2
size: NA
D: NA
J: TRBJ2-1
DNA: TGTGCCAGCAGCTCGGTTAGTCCCTACAATGAGCAGTTCTTC
CDR3: CASSSVSPYNEQFF

V: TRBV5-1
size: NA
D: NA
J: TRBJ1-5
DNA: TGCGCCAGCAGCTTGGACCAGGGAATCGGTCAGCCCCAGCATTTT
CDR3: CASSLDQGIGQPQHF

V: TRBV19
size: NA
D: TRBD1
J: TRBJ2-5
DNA: TGTGCCAGTAGTATCGTTACAACAGGGGGAGAGACCCAGTACTTC
CDR3: CASSIVTTGGETQYF

V: TRBV27
size: NA
D: NA
J: TRBJ1-2
DNA: TGTGCCAGCAGTTTAATCGGCGGAGCCTTCTACACCTTC
CDR3: CASSLIGGAFYTF

V: TRBV7-9
size: NA
D: TRBD1
J: TRBJ2-5
DNA: TGTGCCAGCAGCTCAAAACAGGGGTCCCTTAGGGAGACCCAGTACTTC
CDR3: CASSSKQGSLRETQYF

V: TRBV19
size: NA
D: NA
J: TRBJ1-1
DNA: TGTGCCAGTAGTGTACCGGGACTTGGATACACTGAAGCTTTCTTT
CDR3: CASSVPGLGYTEAFF